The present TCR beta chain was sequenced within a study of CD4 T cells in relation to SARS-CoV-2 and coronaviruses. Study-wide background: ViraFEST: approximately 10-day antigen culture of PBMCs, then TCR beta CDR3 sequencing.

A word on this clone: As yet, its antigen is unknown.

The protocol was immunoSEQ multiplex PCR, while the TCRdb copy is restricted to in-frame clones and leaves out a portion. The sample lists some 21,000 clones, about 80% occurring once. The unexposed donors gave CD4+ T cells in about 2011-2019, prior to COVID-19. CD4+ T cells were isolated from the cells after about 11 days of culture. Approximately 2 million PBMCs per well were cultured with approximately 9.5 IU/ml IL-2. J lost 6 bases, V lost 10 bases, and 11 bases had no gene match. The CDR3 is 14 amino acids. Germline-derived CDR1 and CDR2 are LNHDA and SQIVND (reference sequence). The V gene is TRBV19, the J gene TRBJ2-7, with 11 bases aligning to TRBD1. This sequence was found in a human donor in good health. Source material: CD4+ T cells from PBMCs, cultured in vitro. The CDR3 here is CATQPGQGALEQYF. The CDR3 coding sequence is TGTGCCACCCAGCCTGGACAGGGGGCTCTCGAGCAGTACTTC.